Listed here are 32 T cell receptor beta chains from one sample, sequenced in a study of technical replicates of blood from a handful of donors. The data were produced by immunoSEQ multiplex PCR, yet TCRdb's version contains in-frame clones alone and is incomplete. The repertoire holds about 62,000 clones, with roughly 91% as singletons. The sequenced material came from PBMCs. Source of these receptors: a human donor in good health. Some clones in this sample may be carry-over from other donors' samples.

This clone occurred once. V usage is TRBV7-9 and J usage is TRBJ2-6; TRBD1 might be the D (6 bases). CDR1 is SEHNR and CDR2 is FQNEAQ in the germline V gene (reference sequence). This CDR3 is built from 17 residues. With 5 bases removed from V and 0 bases from J, the gap between germline ends came to 14 bases. The CDR3 sequence: CASSPRGSGSGANVLTF. In DNA form, the CDR3 reads TGTGCCAGCAGCCCTAGGGGGAGTGGCTCTGGGGCCAACGTCCTGACTTTC.

The CDR3 region is CASSVGGGPTDTQYF. CDR3 bases: TGTGCCAGCAGCGTAGGCGGGGGGCCCACAGATACGCAGTATTTT. V and J are TRBV9 and TRBJ2-3, with 8 bases lining up with TRBD2. Germline lookup yields CDR1 SGDLS and CDR2 YYNGEE. The CDR3 consists of 15 residues. V shed 0 bases and J 2 bases; nucleotides not matched to a gene: 2.

J is TRBJ2-3 and V is TRBV9; 10 positions agree with TRBD2. Germline V gene lookup returns CDR1 SGDLS and CDR2 YYNGEE. The CDR3 is 16 amino acids. V shed 4 bases and J 0 bases; nucleotides not matched to a gene: 5. CDR3 in DNA: TGTGCCAGCAGCTCCTGGACTAGCGGTAGCACAGATACGCAGTATTTT. Protein sequence: CASSSWTSGSTDTQYF.

The chain carries TRBV4-3 and TRBJ1-1, with D perhaps matching TRBD1 (5 bases). The V end lost 3 bases, the J end lost 7 bases, and 18 bases lay between the germline ends. The CDR3 totals 15 residues. Germline-derived CDR1 and CDR2 are LGHNA and YSLEER. The chain's CDR3 is CASSQGSYRPHEAFF. CDR3 bases: TGCGCCAGCAGCCAGGGTTCGTACAGGCCCCATGAAGCTTTCTTT.

The V gene is TRBV6-4, the J gene TRBJ2-5; D might be TRBD2 (6 bases). Per the germline V gene, CDR1 is MRHNA and CDR2 is SNTAGT. This CDR3 has 17 residues. V lost 6 bases, J lost 3 bases, and 23 bases lay in between. The CDR3 DNA reads as TGTGCCAGCAGCTCTAATGCTCCCCTAGCGTCCAAAGAGACCCAGTACTTC. Protein product: CASSSNAPLASKETQYF.

The chain carries TRBV9 and TRBJ1-6; D is unclear. Deletions cut 0 bases from V and 0 bases from J, with 10 bases between. Looked up from germline, CDR1 is SGDLS and CDR2 is YYNGEE. This CDR3 has 17 amino acids. The CDR3 loop is CASSVAVRSSYNSPLHF. The DNA for the CDR3 is TGTGCCAGCAGCGTAGCTGTGCGAAGCTCCTATAATTCACCCCTCCACTTT.

J is TRBJ2-7 and V is TRBV7-3; 12 bases are a match to TRBD2. J was trimmed by 5 bases and V by 4 bases; bases with no gene match: 9. From germline, CDR1 is SGHTA and CDR2 FQGTGA. The CDR3 covers 16 residues. The CDR3 protein is CASSSVSLAGGNEQYF. CDR3 in DNA: TGTGCCAGCAGCTCCGTTAGCCTAGCGGGAGGGAACGAGCAGTACTTC. Variable domain in full (rest from reference TRBV7-3 and TRBJ2-7): GAGVSQTPSNKVTEKGKYVELRCDPISGHTALYWYRQSLGQGPEFLIYFQGTGAADDSGLPNDRFFAVRPEGSVSTLKIQRTERGDSAVYLCASSSVSLAGGNEQYFGPGTRLTVT.

The rearrangement links TRBV2 to TRBJ1-1; TRBD1 matches 8 bases. V lost 6 bases to trimming and J lost 0 bases; unmatched junction nucleotides: 3. CDR3 length: 14 residues. Germline values: CDR1 SNHLY, CDR2 FYNNEI. The chain's CDR3 is CASSEDRVNTEAFF. In DNA form, the CDR3 reads TGTGCCAGCAGCGAGGACAGGGTGAACACTGAAGCTTTCTTT.

CDR3 region: CASSAAGTTNEKLFF. The CDR3 nucleotides read TGTGCCAGCAGCGCCGCAGGGACAACTAATGAAAAACTGTTTTTT. The chain uses TRBV9 and TRBJ1-4; D possibly corresponds to TRBD1 (5 bases). V lost 3 bases, J lost 0 bases, and 9 bases lay in between. The CDR3 is made up of 15 amino acids. Germline CDR1 reads SGDLS; CDR2 reads YYNGEE.

The chain recombines TRBV5-1 with TRBJ2-1; TRBD1 aligns across 7 bases. Germline trimming cut 5 bases from V and 5 bases from J; bases unmatched to any gene: 4. CDR1 and CDR2 (germline): SGHRS, YFSETQ. The CDR3 runs to 13 residues. The CDR3, as DNA: TGCGCCAGCAGAACCGACAGGGACAATGAGCAGTTCTTC. Its translation is CASRTDRDNEQFF.

V usage is TRBV4-3 and J usage is TRBJ2-2; 8 bases are a match to TRBD2. Germline values: CDR1 LGHNA, CDR2 YSLEER. This CDR3 comprises 17 residues. Trimming cost V 0 bases and J 4 bases; bases outside gene matches: 7. The CDR3 loop reads CASSQDMSGSSTGELFF. The CDR3 DNA follows: TGCGCCAGCAGCCAAGATATGAGCGGGAGTAGCACCGGGGAGCTGTTTTTT.

This clone was counted between two and nine times. V and J are TRBV6-5 and TRBJ1-1, with 9 bases aligning to TRBD1. Trimming removed 6 bases from V and 5 bases from J; junction bases left unmatched: 7. CDR3 length equals 14 residues. Germline CDR1 and CDR2: MNHEY and SVGAGI. CDR3 sequence reads: CASSGDRGWTEAFF. Written as DNA, the CDR3 is TGTGCCAGCAGCGGAGACAGGGGGTGGACTGAAGCTTTCTTT.

V usage is TRBV7-9 and J usage is TRBJ2-7, with 8 nucleotides matching TRBD2. Germline lookup yields CDR1 SEHNR and CDR2 FQNEAQ (reference sequence). The CDR3 consists of 15 residues. J was trimmed by 2 bases and V by 8 bases; bases with no gene match: 11. The CDR3 here is CASAQASGSTYEQYF. The DNA of the CDR3 is TGTGCCAGCGCGCAGGCTAGCGGGTCCACCTACGAGCAGTACTTC.

The chain combines TRBV5-1 with TRBJ1-1; D ambiguous. CDR1 SGHRS and CDR2 YFSETQ come from the germline V gene. This CDR3 comprises 13 residues. Trimming took off 1 base at V and 0 bases at J, with 4 bases between the two ends. CDR3 amino acids: CASSLTVNTEAFF. CDR3 DNA: TGCGCCAGCAGCTTGACGGTGAACACTGAAGCTTTCTTT.

The chain carries TRBV7-3 and TRBJ2-5, with 11 bases identical to TRBD1. Germline assignment: CDR1 SGHTA and CDR2 FQGTGA. The V gene end was trimmed by 5 bases and the J gene end by 4 bases; junction bases not matched to a gene: 6. The CDR3 runs to 15 residues. The CDR3 region has the DNA TGTGCCAGCAGCCGGGGACAGGGGGAACGAGAGACCCAGTACTTC. Protein product: CASSRGQGERETQYF.

This clone was observed a few times. The CDR3 bases are TGTGCCGGACTGTCCGGGACAGCCAACACTGAAGCTTTCTTT. It is translated as CAGLSGTANTEAFF. The J gene is TRBJ1-1, the V gene TRBV6-6, with 7 nucleotides matching TRBD1. V lost 11 bases and J lost 2; bases outside the gene matches: 11. CDR1 and CDR2 (germline): MNHNY, SVGAGI (reference sequence). CDR3 length: 14 residues.

The gene calls are TRBV2 and TRBJ2-6; 11 bases are a match to TRBD1. There are 16 residues in the CDR3. V gave up 7 bases and J gave up 2 bases; unmatched junction bases: 4. CDR1 is SNHLY, CDR2 FYNNEI, per germline. The CDR3 sequence: CASIPGQGAGANVLTF. The DNA for the CDR3 is TGTGCCAGCATCCCGGGACAGGGGGCTGGGGCCAACGTCCTGACTTTC.

The chain joins TRBV27 to TRBJ1-1, with a weak D call TRBD1 (5 bases). Germline CDR1 is MNHEY and CDR2 is SMNVEV (reference sequence). CDR3 size: 15 residues. V lost 0 bases and J 0 bases, leaving 8 bases between the germline ends. The CDR3 nucleotides are TGTGCCAGCAGTTTATCGCGGGGCATGAACACTGAAGCTTTCTTT. Amino acid sequence: CASSLSRGMNTEAFF.

The rearrangement uses TRBV4-3 and TRBJ1-6; D unclear. The germline gives CDR1 LGHNA, CDR2 YSLEER. Trimming removed 4 bases from V and 12 bases from J, with 19 bases in between. The CDR3 length is 15 residues. The CDR3 coding sequence is TGCGCCAGCAGCCCCTCAGGCGCGCCCTTGGGACCCCTCCACTTT. Translating it yields CASSPSGAPLGPLHF.

V usage is TRBV5-6 and J usage is TRBJ1-1; D is undetermined. The CDR3 runs 14 residues. Germline lookup yields CDR1 SGHDT and CDR2 YYEEEE. Trimming stripped 0 bases from V and 1 base from J, with 7 bases between. The CDR3 coding sequence is TGTGCCAGCAGCTTGGTAGCGAGGAACACTGAAGCTTTCTTT. Its protein is CASSLVARNTEAFF.

This clone has a single count. This sequence joins TRBV6-5 and TRBJ2-7; tentative D call: TRBD1 (6 bases). This CDR3 comprises 15 residues. Trimming pared 0 bases from V and 4 bases from J, leaving 13 bases between. The germline V gene encodes CDR1 MNHEY and CDR2 SVGAGI. The chain's CDR3 is CASSYSGQGGYEQYF. In DNA, the CDR3 is TGTGCCAGCAGTTACTCGGGCCAAGGGGGTTACGAGCAGTACTTC.

This sequence joins TRBV27 and TRBJ2-7; D not certain. Germline loops: CDR1 MNHEY, CDR2 SMNVEV (reference sequence). The CDR3 totals 15 residues. V was cut by 6 bases and J by 2 bases, with 17 bases left in between. The CDR3 sequence is CASSPALFSTYEQYF. The CDR3 DNA follows: TGTGCCAGCAGCCCCGCCCTATTCTCCACCTACGAGCAGTACTTC.

This sequence joins TRBV7-9 and TRBJ2-7, with TRBD2 matching over 8 bases. The CDR3 runs 15 residues. CDR1 SEHNR and CDR2 FQNEAQ come from the germline V gene (reference sequence). With 2 bases clipped from V and 2 bases from J, the junction kept 5 bases outside the gene matches. The CDR3 DNA follows: TGTGCCAGCAGCTTATCCGCGGGAGGAACCTACGAGCAGTACTTC. This sequence encodes CASSLSAGGTYEQYF.

This chain links TRBV7-2 with TRBJ2-3, with D perhaps matching TRBD2 (6 bases). CDR3 length: 14 residues. The V gene's germline CDR1 is SGHTA and CDR2 FQGNSA. The ends were cut back, 5 bases at V and 3 bases at J, with 12 bases in the middle. The CDR3: CASSPGLPTDTQYF. CDR3 coding DNA: TGTGCCAGCAGCCCGGGACTCCCAACAGATACGCAGTATTTT.

As DNA, the CDR3 is TGTGCCAGTAGTATCGGTGGGCAGAATAATTCACCCCTCCACTTT. Its protein is CASSIGGQNNSPLHF. The chain uses TRBV19 and TRBJ1-6; no clear D. The CDR3 sequence is 15 residues long. Between the trimmed V and J ends, which lost 3 bases and 5 bases, there was a span of 11 bases. CDR1 is LNHDA and CDR2 is SQIVND in the germline V gene (reference sequence).

The gene calls are TRBV20-1 and TRBJ1-2; D is uncertain. V lost 1 base and J lost 8, with 8 bases in between. The germline V gene has CDR1 DFQATT and CDR2 SNEGSKA (reference sequence). There are 11 residues in the CDR3. The CDR3 loop is CSARVSRGYTF. CDR3 DNA sequence: TGCAGTGCTAGAGTGAGTCGGGGCTACACCTTC.

This clone was detected a few times. The genes are TRBV11-2 and TRBJ1-2; 7 bases match TRBD1. This CDR3 spans 14 amino acids. Germline V gene lookup returns CDR1 SGHAT and CDR2 FQNNGV. J lost 8 bases, V lost 2 bases, and 8 bases had no gene match. In DNA, the CDR3 is TGTGCCAGCAGCTTACGTGGGACAGTCGAGGGCTACACCTTC. It translates to CASSLRGTVEGYTF.

V gene TRBV25-1 combines with J gene TRBJ1-6; 11 bases line up with TRBD1. V gave up 6 bases and J gave up 9 bases; unmatched junction bases: 7. The CDR3 totals 15 residues. The germline V gene has CDR1 MGHDK and CDR2 SYGVNS. DNA of the CDR3: TGTGCCAGCAGGCCGGACAGGGGGCAAGGTTCACCCCTCCACTTT. Translating gives CASRPDRGQGSPLHF.

The chain employs TRBV6-6 and TRBJ1-4, with D possibly TRBD1 on 6 matching bases. Germline values: CDR1 MNHNY, CDR2 SVGAGI (reference sequence). The CDR3 is 15 residues long. V was trimmed by 2 bases and J by 8 bases, leaving 15 bases between them. The CDR3 coding sequence is TGTGCCAGCAGTTACCAGACAGGAAGAGGGGAAAAACTGTTTTTT. Translated, it gives CASSYQTGRGEKLFF.

The chain employs TRBV6-5 and TRBJ2-7; 7 bases are shared with TRBD2. The CDR3 is made up of 15 amino acids. Germline V gene sequence: CDR1 MNHEY, CDR2 SVGAGI. V was clipped by 7 bases and J by 3 bases; unmatched bases: 12. The CDR3 loop reads CASIQREGLNYEQYF. The CDR3 bases are TGTGCCAGCATCCAAAGGGAGGGACTCAACTACGAGCAGTACTTC.

The chain recombines TRBV4-2 with TRBJ2-5; 12 positions match TRBD2. CDR3 length: 16 residues. Germline loops: CDR1 LGHNA, CDR2 YNFKEQ. V lost 6 bases, J lost 4 bases, and 9 bases stayed unmatched. The CDR3 loop reads CASRALAGGLRETQYF. DNA of the CDR3: TGTGCCAGCAGAGCCCTAGCGGGGGGGCTCCGAGAGACCCAGTACTTC.

This clone was recorded a few times. The CDR3 sequence is CAIRGQGDYGYTF. DNA for the CDR3: TGTGCCATCAGGGGACAGGGGGACTATGGCTACACCTTC. This chain connects TRBV10-3 to TRBJ1-2, with TRBD1 matching over 11 bases. Germline assignment: CDR1 ENHRY and CDR2 SYGVKD. The CDR3 extends over 13 amino acids. Trimming removed 6 bases from V and 3 bases from J; junction bases left unmatched: 0.